This T cell receptor beta chain came from a study of identical twins. This clonotype was seen only a few times. With 2 bases removed from V and 8 bases from J, the gap between germline ends came to 10 bases. Germline V gene lookup returns CDR1 SGHDT and CDR2 YYEEEE. This CDR3 has 12 amino acids. TCRdb itself ran the 5' RACE reads through MiXCR, one entry per CDR3 protein. The sample shows about 220,000 distinct CDR3 sequences, approximately 7.1% of them seen only once. Each donor (without exception) was a healthy Caucasian. In addition, the sample was reused for a study of T cells expressing NK-cell markers. That source adds: In sorted CD3+CD56+NKG2C+, CD3+CD56+NKG2C- and CD3+CD56-NKG2C+ T cells, TCR beta repertoires were obtained. Seropositivity for HCMV was found in seven of the eight sequenced donors, with one seronegative. Top CD8+ clonotypes included the dominant CD3+CD56+NKG2C+ clonotypes in six donors.

This receptor was taken from a woman between 18 and 29 years old in good health. Sequencing used CD8+ T cells sorted from blood. The chain couples TRBV5-6 to TRBJ1-1; D not resolved. CDR3 nucleotides: TGTGCCAGCAGCTTCGCGAGCTACGAAGCTTTCTTT. It specifies CASSFASYEAFF.